The next 21 T cell receptor beta chains were all read from a single sample in a study of breast tumors, draining lymph nodes, adjacent tissues. TCRdb used MiXCR to reprocess the multiplex PCR reads, holding one entry per CDR3 protein. The data contain roughly 120,000 distinct CDR3 sequences, just under 20% of them singletons. Breast cancer patients provided tissue from their axillary draining lymph nodes. The source material was axillary lymph node tissue. The receptors come from a female donor with breast cancer. Some clones in this sample may be carry-over from other donors' samples.

This clonotype was seen more than once but under ten times. V is TRBV27 and J is TRBJ2-2; the D gene is possibly TRBD2 (6 bases). CDR1 MNHEY and CDR2 SMNVEV come from the germline V gene (reference sequence). V gave up 8 bases and J gave up 6 bases, with 10 bases separating them. The CDR3 extends over 12 amino acids. CDR3 nucleotide sequence: TGTGCCAGCGGGAGGATGGCCGGGGAGCTGTTTTTT. Its protein is CASGRMAGELFF.

Remarks on this clonotype: Given the absence of the conserved phenylalanine or tryptophan at the CDR3 end, a read error is likely. This sequence joins TRBV6-5 and TRBJ2-3; 8 nucleotides align to TRBD1. This CDR3 is 14 amino acids long. The germline V gene encodes CDR1 MNHEY and CDR2 SVGAGI. The J segment lost 3 bases and the V segment lost 4 bases, leaving 3 bases of the junction unmatched. The CDR3 DNA follows: TGTGCCAGCAGTTGGACAGGGAGTACAGATACGCAGTATCTT. It specifies CASSWTGSTDTQYL.

This clonotype has at least ten counts. The rearrangement links TRBV4-1 to TRBJ2-5; no clear D gene. The ends were cut back, 3 bases at V and 5 bases at J, with 4 bases in the middle. Germline CDR1 MGHRA, CDR2 YSYEKL. This CDR3 spans 11 amino acids. DNA for the CDR3: TGCGCCAGCAGCCATGGGGAGACCCAGTACTTC. As protein: CASSHGETQYF.

The table lists this clonotype with many counts. The chain is built from TRBV6-6 and TRBJ2-7, with 8 bases fitting TRBD1. This CDR3 comprises 14 residues. Germline loops: CDR1 MNHNY, CDR2 SVGAGI (reference sequence). Trimming took 6 bases from V and 5 from J; bases not matched to a gene: 9. CDR3 in amino acids: CASRPGGAFDEQYF. For the CDR3, the DNA is TGTGCCAGCAGACCAGGGGGCGCCTTCGACGAGCAGTACTTC.

At least ten counts were recorded for this clonotype. V gene TRBV7-8 combines with J gene TRBJ1-2; D possibly corresponds to TRBD1 (6 bases). V was trimmed by 6 bases and J by 1 base, leaving 15 bases between them. The CDR3 totals 15 residues. CDR1 SGHVS and CDR2 FQNEAQ come from the germline V gene. This CDR3 reads CASRPDSAINYGYTF. The CDR3, as DNA: TGTGCCAGCAGACCGGACAGCGCTATTAACTATGGCTACACCTTC.

The gene calls are TRBV5-1 and TRBJ2-6, with D unclear. Trimming left V 0 bases short and J 0 bases short, with 10 bases between. Germline CDR1 and CDR2: SGHRS and YFSETQ. The CDR3 loop spans 17 amino acids. CDR3: CASSLVTWPSGANVLTF. In nucleotides, the CDR3 is TGCGCCAGCAGCTTGGTCACCTGGCCCTCTGGGGCCAACGTCCTGACTTTC.

This clonotype has ten or more counts. This chain links TRBV20-1 with TRBJ2-1; 9 nucleotides line up with TRBD1. The V gene end was trimmed by 6 bases and the J gene end by 1 base; junction bases not matched to a gene: 4. From germline, CDR1 is DFQATT and CDR2 SNEGSKA (reference sequence). The CDR3 sequence is 14 residues long. This chain's CDR3 is CSADGTGSYNEQFF. The CDR3 nucleotides read TGCAGTGCGGACGGGACAGGGTCCTACAATGAGCAGTTCTTC.

The table lists this clonotype with many counts. The V gene is TRBV12-3 or TRBV12-4, the J gene TRBJ2-5, with a possible D match to TRBD1 (5 bases). This CDR3 spans 14 amino acids. V gave up 7 bases and J gave up 2 bases, with 14 bases separating them. The CDR3 nucleotides are TGTGCCAGCAACTTACGAAGACAGCAAGAGACCCAGTACTTC. It encodes CASNLRRQQETQYF.

The chain links TRBV20-1 to TRBJ2-4; 12 nucleotides match TRBD2. Germline values: CDR1 DFQATT, CDR2 SNEGSKA (reference sequence). The junction had 13 bases not matched to a gene; V was cut back by 0 bases and J by 1 base. The CDR3 loop spans 20 amino acids. The CDR3 region is CSARDIRLAGGVGAKNIQYF. As DNA, the CDR3 is TGCAGTGCTAGAGATATACGTCTAGCGGGAGGGGTGGGGGCCAAAAACATTCAGTACTTC.

This clonotype was detected ten times or more. This chain uses TRBV6-1 with TRBJ2-5, with D uncertain. Trimming removed 2 bases at V and 4 bases at J, with 11 bases between. The CDR3 loop spans 14 amino acids. The germline CDR1 and CDR2 sequences are MNHNS and SASEGT. The CDR3, as DNA: TGTGCCAGCAGTGAATTTCCCGGCTTAGAGACCCAGTACTTC. It translates to CASSEFPGLETQYF.

The sample holds many counts of this clonotype. The rearrangement uses TRBV2 and TRBJ2-5, with D hard to call. Germline CDR1 reads SNHLY; CDR2 reads FYNNEI. The V gene lost 3 bases and the J gene lost 5 bases, with 7 bases spanning the gap. The CDR3 has 12 amino acids. The CDR3 here is CASSDAPETQYF. The CDR3 DNA reads as TGTGCCAGCAGTGATGCCCCTGAGACCCAGTACTTC.

Many counts were recorded for this clonotype. This chain uses TRBV7-3 with TRBJ2-1; 8 bases map to TRBD1. V lost 2 bases, J lost 7 bases, and 7 bases stayed unmatched. The CDR3 consists of 15 residues. The germline gives CDR1 SGHTA, CDR2 FQGTGA. DNA for the CDR3: TGTGCCAGCAGCTTAGGGGCAGGGGGCGCGAATGAGCAGTTCTTC. This gives the protein CASSLGAGGANEQFF.

This clonotype was observed many times. This chain joins TRBV7-8 and TRBJ2-5; TRBD1 agrees at 9 bases. The junction had 12 bases not matched to a gene; V was cut back by 5 bases and J by 5 bases. The CDR3 totals 16 residues. Germline CDR1 and CDR2: SGHVS and FQNEAQ. The CDR3 DNA reads as TGTGCCAGCAGCCCCAGAGAGACAGGGGGTGAGGAGACCCAGTACTTC. Protein sequence: CASSPRETGGEETQYF. The variable domain in full, with the rest retrieved from reference TRBV7-8 and TRBJ2-5, is GAGVSQSPRYKVAKRGQDVALRCDPISGHVSLFWYQQALGQGPEFLTYFQNEAQLDKSGLPSDRFFAERPEGSVSTLKIQRTQQEDSAVYLCASSPRETGGEETQYFGPGTRLLVL.

V is TRBV7-9 and J is TRBJ1-1; the D is unclear. From germline, CDR1 is SEHNR and CDR2 FQNEAQ (reference sequence). Trimming removed 3 bases from V and 1 base from J, with 6 bases in between. The CDR3 totals 13 residues. CDR3 residues: CASSLEPNTEAFF. CDR3 DNA sequence: TGTGCCAGCAGCTTGGAACCGAACACTGAAGCTTTCTTT.

As regards this clonotype: A clone one base away is much larger, so this may be a read error. The chain has TRBV20-1 and TRBJ2-3; 8 bases map to TRBD1. The J call is in doubt because the DNA end fits TRBJ1-5 better. Germline V CDR1 and CDR2: DFQATT, SNEGSKA (reference sequence). This CDR3 spans 15 amino acids. Here the CDR3 reads CSAQWTGSETDTQHF. The CDR3 DNA reads TGCAGTGCTCAGTGGACAGGGTCTGAGACAGATACGCAGCATTTT.

The sample holds many counts of this clonotype. The CDR3 DNA reads TGTGCCACCAGCAGAGGGGGAAACAGAGGAGAGACCCAGTACTTC. Translating it yields CATSRGGNRGETQYF. The J gene is TRBJ2-5, the V gene TRBV15; no definite D call. V shed 1 base and J shed 4 bases, with 13 bases lying between them. CDR3 length: 15 amino acids. Germline V gene lookup returns CDR1 LNHNV and CDR2 YYDKDF (reference sequence).

This clonotype was seen at least ten times. V gene TRBV4-2 combines with J gene TRBJ2-7; 10 nucleotides match TRBD1. CDR3 size: 18 residues. With 4 bases clipped from V and 0 bases from J, the junction kept 12 bases outside the gene matches. Germline V gene data show CDR1 as LGHNA and CDR2 as YNFKEQ. CDR3 nucleotides: TGTGCCAGCAGCCCAAGTTCCGGGACAGGGGTTGGCTCCTACGAGCAGTACTTC. As protein: CASSPSSGTGVGSYEQYF.

About this clonotype: This could be a read error, since a much larger clone is one nucleotide away. The gene calls are TRBV5-1 and TRBJ2-1, with D uncertain. The germline V gene encodes CDR1 SGHRS and CDR2 YFSETQ. The CDR3 has 16 amino acids. V was shortened by 0 bases and J by 0 bases, with 10 bases between the two germline ends. As DNA, the CDR3 is TGCGCCAGCAGCTTGGTGCGCCCCGACTCCTACAATGAGCAGTTCTTC. Protein sequence: CASSLVRPDSYNEQFF.

Notes on this clonotype: The conserved phenylalanine or tryptophan normally closing the CDR3 is absent here, so this likely arose from a read error. The V call is TRBV5-5, the J call TRBJ1-6; 8 bases are shared with TRBD1. The germline V gene has CDR1 SGHKS and CDR2 YYEKEE (reference sequence). Trimming cost V 4 bases and J 5 bases; bases outside gene matches: 5. The CDR3 runs 15 residues. The CDR3 nucleotides are TGTGCCAGCAGCGGGGACAGGACTGATAATTCACCCCTCCACTCT. Translating gives CASSGDRTDNSPLHS.

V is TRBV12-3 or TRBV12-4 and J is TRBJ1-2, with 9 bases lining up with TRBD1. The CDR3 spans 14 residues. The trim removed 1 base at V and 6 bases at J, leaving 3 bases unmatched. The DNA of the CDR3 is TGTGCCAGCAGTTTAGAGGGGACAGGGCATGGCTACACCTTC. Amino acid sequence: CASSLEGTGHGYTF.

This clonotype was seen ten or more times. V usage is TRBV20-1 and J usage is TRBJ1-5; TRBD1 matches 7 bases. V shed 6 bases and J 7 bases; nucleotides not matched to a gene: 9. The CDR3 contains 13 residues. The germline CDR1 and CDR2 sequences are DFQATT and SNEGSKA (reference sequence). CDR3 region: CSAHRGPDQPQHF. The DNA of the CDR3 is TGCAGTGCCCACAGGGGACCGGACCAGCCCCAGCATTTT.